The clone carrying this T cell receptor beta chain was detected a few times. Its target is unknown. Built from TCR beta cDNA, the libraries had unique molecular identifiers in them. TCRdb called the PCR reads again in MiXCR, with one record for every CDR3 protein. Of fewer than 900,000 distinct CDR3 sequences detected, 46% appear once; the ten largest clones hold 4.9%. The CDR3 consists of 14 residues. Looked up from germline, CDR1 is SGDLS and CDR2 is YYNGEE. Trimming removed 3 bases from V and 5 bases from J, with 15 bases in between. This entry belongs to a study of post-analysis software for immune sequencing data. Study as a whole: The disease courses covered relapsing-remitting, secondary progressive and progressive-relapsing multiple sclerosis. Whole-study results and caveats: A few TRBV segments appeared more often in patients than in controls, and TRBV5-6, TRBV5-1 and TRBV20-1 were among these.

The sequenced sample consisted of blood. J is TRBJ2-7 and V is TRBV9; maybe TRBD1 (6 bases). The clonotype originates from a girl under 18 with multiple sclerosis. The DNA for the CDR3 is TGTGCCAGCAGCGGCCTACAGGGAAGGAACGAGCAGTACTTC. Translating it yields CASSGLQGRNEQYF.